This T cell receptor beta chain emerged from a study of metastatic and nonmetastatic thyroid tumors. Study details: The authors compared repertoires across blood and tumor or nodule tissue from malignant and benign thyroid patients. General observations from the study: It was reportedly found that TCR beta diversity was significantly higher in malignant thyroid tumors than in benign nodules, a difference seen in both blood and tumor samples.

This clone showed up just a few times. Its antigen is unknown. TCRdb re-clonotyped the PCR reads through MiXCR. The table records 15,000 or so clones, approximately 25% of them present only once. The germline CDR1 and CDR2 sequences are DFQATT and SNEGSKA (reference sequence). The CDR3 extends over 14 amino acids. V was clipped by 1 base and J by 2 bases, with 12 bases between them. All patients reached thyroid surgery having received no treatment beforehand. The rearrangement links TRBV20-1 to TRBJ2-7; perhaps TRBD1 as D (5 bases). Sequencing was done on a sample of adjacent normal tissue. This sequence originates from a female donor with papillary thyroid cancer or a benign thyroid nodule (not recorded which). Some clones in this sample may be carry-over from other donors' samples. The CDR3 here is CSARAPTETYEQYF. CDR3 coding DNA: TGCAGTGCTAGAGCCCCGACAGAAACCTACGAGCAGTACTTC.